This T cell receptor beta chain was retrieved from a study of beta chain features in type 1 diabetes. Turning to the study itself: Examined across all samples were over 85 million sorted cells. Notes on the study in general: Resolution of whether HLA type affects TCRB rearrangement was not achieved here. More deletions and fewer insertions at VDJ junctions were seen in type 1 diabetes patients.

Donors contributed one heparinised blood draw apiece, averaging about 120 mL. The CDR3 covers 15 residues. The V gene's germline CDR1 is SQVTM and CDR2 ANQGSEA. V lost 6 bases to trimming and J lost 0 bases, with 15 bases between them. As to this clone: Its antigen is currently unknown.

The authors reverse transcribed all of the isolated RNA, so sequencing captured expressed TCRB transcripts. Here immunoSEQ multiplex PCR was the method, and the copy in TCRdb shows in-frame clones only, minus some. The profile shows some 410,000 clones, over 11% of them singletons. The sequence was obtained from a young man in good health. Source material: naive CD4+ T cells from blood. This rearrangement joins TRBV29-1 to TRBJ1-3; no reliable D call. CDR3 in amino acids: CSVAGFGDSGNTIYF. CDR3 sequence (DNA): TGCAGCGTGGCCGGATTTGGGGACTCTGGAAACACCATATATTTT.